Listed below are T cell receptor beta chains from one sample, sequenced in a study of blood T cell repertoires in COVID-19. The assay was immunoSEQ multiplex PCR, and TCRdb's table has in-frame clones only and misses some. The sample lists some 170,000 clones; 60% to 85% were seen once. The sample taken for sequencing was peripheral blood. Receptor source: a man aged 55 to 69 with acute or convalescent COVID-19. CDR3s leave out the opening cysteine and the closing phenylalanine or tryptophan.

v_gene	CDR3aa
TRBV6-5	ASRMGGAGNTIY
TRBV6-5	ASRPGQYSNQPQH
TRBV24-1	ATTSWTNNNEKLF
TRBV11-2	ASSSSRGVMNTEAF
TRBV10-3	AISDGTGDEKLF
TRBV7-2	ASSFDLGGGYT
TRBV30	AWTSVAAHEQY
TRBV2	ASSSGKYTEAF
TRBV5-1	ASSNGQGLGSYEQY
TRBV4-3	ASSQVWGGSETQY
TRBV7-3	ASSSTTGTGGVAF
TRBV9	ASSVTSGPGELF
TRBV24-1	ATSEGVPETQY
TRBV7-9	ASSFGQGGLNEKLF
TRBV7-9	ASSLKSEGSYEQY
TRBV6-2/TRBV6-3	ASSGVRVLAYEQY
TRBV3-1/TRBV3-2	ASSRRPGNLNTEAF
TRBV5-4	ASSFTGGGSGYT
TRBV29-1	SVVLGGARYEQY
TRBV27	ASSLNAGSGNTIY
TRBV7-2	ASSAPGQGFHEQY
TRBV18	ASSQGQGADYGYT
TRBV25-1	ASSGGQPIY
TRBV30	AWSVWGQGDGYT
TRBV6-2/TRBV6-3	ASSLDRLVADTQY
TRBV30	ACTRSSGGGYNEQF
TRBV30	AWSLGGSTDTQY
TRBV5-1	ASSLDSSFYNEQF
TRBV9	ASSVDSAYGYT
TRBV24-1	ATSDRRVFYGYT
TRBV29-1	SVQNREHGYT
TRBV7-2	ASSRFISGSDEQF
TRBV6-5	ASSFFGGSYEQY
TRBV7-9	ASSPRVERDYEQY
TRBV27	ASSFGSQGYEQY
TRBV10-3	AISENRGRGTEAF
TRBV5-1	ASSYTGTEESTEAF
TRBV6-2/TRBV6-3	ASSYSWARTGANQPQH
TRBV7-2	ASSPRLAGGSTDTQY
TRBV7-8	ASSSTQGTLGEQY
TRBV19	ASGTGIEQY
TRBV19	ASKSGQQNTEAF
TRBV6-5	ASRTTGGTEAF
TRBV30	ACPRGSGNTIY
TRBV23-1	ASSQTEETNEKLF
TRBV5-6	ASSLSQINYGYT
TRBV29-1	SVGQGNYGYT
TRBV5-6	ASSSGNIQETQY
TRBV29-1	SVSGGDVNEQF
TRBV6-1	ASSEGLAGGNEQF
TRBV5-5	ASSLEDRGLDEQY
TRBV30	AWSFDSGNQPQH
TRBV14	ASRKGAPSSYNEQF
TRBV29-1	SVAGLAGTEAF
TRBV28	ASRGQGAYEQY
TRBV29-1	SAERGLSEQF
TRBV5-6	ASSRGSGLYEQY
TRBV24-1	ATSDSSNTEAF
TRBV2	ASSDGDSNQPQH